This T cell receptor (beta chain) is from a study of T cells in Graves' hyperthyroidism and ophthalmopathy. This clonotype has a handful of counts. Researchers took RNA transcripts and amplified the TCR beta CDR3 regions from them. RT-PCR in the first round (using the HTBI primer set) targeted the TCR CDR3. Each CDR3 protein is one row after TCRdb ran MiXCR on the multiplex PCR reads. The repertoire holds more than 300,000 distinct CDR3 sequences, 17% seen once, with approximately 33% in the top ten. Germline CDR1 DFQATT, CDR2 SNEGSKA (reference sequence). This CDR3 is built from 14 residues. Losses at the gene ends were 6 bases for V and 2 bases for J; bases not matched to a gene: 9. Patients between 18 and 65 years old had hyperthyroidism, newly diagnosed and lasting under 2 months.

Sequenced input: blood. The genes are TRBV20-1 and TRBJ2-7, with TRBD1 matching 8 bases. The TCR originated in a woman in her thirties with Graves' hyperthyroidism that later progressed to Graves' ophthalmopathy. CDR3 amino acids: CSAGGAGGTYEQYF. The CDR3 DNA sequence: TGCAGTGCCGGGGGAGCAGGGGGCACCTACGAGCAGTACTTC.